This T cell receptor beta chain was identified during a study of blood T cell repertoires in COVID-19. Study-wide background: The United States, Italy and Spain supplied acute and convalescent COVID-19 samples. Nucleic acid was either cDNA or gDNA, and it came from T cells, B-cell-depleted T cells, or PBMCs.

In the original workflow: Estimation of nucleated cell counts was performed using reference gene primer amplification. Assay used: immunoSEQ multiplex PCR; TCRdb lists only in-frame clones, some missing. Clone size and the V and J calls come from that table; the DNA yielded D and trimming. The table records around 140,000 clones, roughly 88% of them present only once. Germline CDR1 and CDR2: SGHNT and YYREEE (reference sequence). The CDR3 spans 16 residues. The V and J ends lost 1 base and 2 bases, in that order; junction bases with no gene match: 8. This rearrangement joins TRBV5-4 to TRBJ2-5; 7 bases are a match to TRBD1. This clonotype originated in a man in his 70s with active COVID-19. Material: peripheral blood. CDR3 amino acids: CASSLYTGAGQETQYF. As DNA, the CDR3 is TGTGCCAGCAGCTTGTATACAGGGGCAGGTCAAGAGACCCAGTACTTC.